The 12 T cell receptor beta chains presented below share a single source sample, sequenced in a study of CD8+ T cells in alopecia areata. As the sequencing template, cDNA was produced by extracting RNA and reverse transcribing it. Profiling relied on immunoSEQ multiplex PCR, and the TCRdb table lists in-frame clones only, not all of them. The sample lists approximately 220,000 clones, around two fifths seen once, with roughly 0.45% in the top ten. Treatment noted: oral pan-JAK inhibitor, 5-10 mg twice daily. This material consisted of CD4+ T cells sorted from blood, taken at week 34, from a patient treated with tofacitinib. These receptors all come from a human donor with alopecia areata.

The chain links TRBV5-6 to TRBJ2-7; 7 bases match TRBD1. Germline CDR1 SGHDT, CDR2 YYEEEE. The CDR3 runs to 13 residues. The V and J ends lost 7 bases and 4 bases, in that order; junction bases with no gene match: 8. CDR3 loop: CASGLGQPYEQYF. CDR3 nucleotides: TGTGCCAGCGGACTGGGACAGCCTTACGAGCAGTACTTC. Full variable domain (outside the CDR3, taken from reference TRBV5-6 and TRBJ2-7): DAGVTQSPTHLIKTRGQQVTLRCSPKSGHDTVSWYQQALGQGPQFIFQYYEEEERQRGNFPDRFSGHQFPNYSSELNVNALLLGDSALYLCASGLGQPYEQYFGPGTRLTVT.

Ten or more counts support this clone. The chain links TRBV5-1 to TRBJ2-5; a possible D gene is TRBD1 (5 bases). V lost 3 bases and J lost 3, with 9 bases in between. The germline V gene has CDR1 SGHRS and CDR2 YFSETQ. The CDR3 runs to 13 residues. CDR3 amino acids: CASSSPGKETQYF. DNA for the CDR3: TGCGCCAGCAGCTCCCCAGGGAAAGAGACCCAGTACTTC.

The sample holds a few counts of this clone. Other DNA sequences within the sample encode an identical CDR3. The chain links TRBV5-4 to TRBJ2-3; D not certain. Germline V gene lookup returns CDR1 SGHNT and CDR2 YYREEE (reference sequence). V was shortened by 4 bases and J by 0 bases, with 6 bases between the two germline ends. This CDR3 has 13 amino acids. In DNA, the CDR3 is TGTGCCAGCAGCCTTTATAGCACAGATACGCAGTATTTT. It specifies CASSLYSTDTQYF. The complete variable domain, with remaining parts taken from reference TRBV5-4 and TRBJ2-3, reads ETGVTQSPTHLIKTRGQQVTLRCSSQSGHNTVSWYQQALGQGPQFIFQYYREEENGRGNFPPRFSGLQFPNYSSELNVNALELDDSALYLCASSLYSTDTQYFGPGTRLTVL.

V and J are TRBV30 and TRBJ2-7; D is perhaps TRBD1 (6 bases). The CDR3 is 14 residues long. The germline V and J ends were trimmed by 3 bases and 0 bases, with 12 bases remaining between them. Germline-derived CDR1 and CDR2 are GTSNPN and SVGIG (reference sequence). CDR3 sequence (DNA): TGTGCCTGGAGGACAGGCCCTCTCTCCTACGAGCAGTACTTC. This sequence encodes CAWRTGPLSYEQYF.

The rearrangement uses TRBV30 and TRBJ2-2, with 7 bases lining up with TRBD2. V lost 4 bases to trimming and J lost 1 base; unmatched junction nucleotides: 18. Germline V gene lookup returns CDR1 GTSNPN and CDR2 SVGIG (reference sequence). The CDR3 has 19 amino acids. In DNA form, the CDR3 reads TGTGCCTGGAATCTCCCGGCGGGGTCGCGGGAGTGGAACACCGGGGAGCTGTTTTTT. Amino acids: CAWNLPAGSREWNTGELFF.

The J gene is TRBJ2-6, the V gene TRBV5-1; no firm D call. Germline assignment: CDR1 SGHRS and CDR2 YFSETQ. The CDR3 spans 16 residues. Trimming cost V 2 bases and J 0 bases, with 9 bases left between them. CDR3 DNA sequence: TGCGCCAGCAGCTTCTATGTGAACTCTGGGGCCAACGTCCTGACTTTC. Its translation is CASSFYVNSGANVLTF.

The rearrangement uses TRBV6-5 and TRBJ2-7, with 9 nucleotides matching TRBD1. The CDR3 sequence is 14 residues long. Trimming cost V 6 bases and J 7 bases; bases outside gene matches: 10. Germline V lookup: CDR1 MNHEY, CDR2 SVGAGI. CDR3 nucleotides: TGTGCCAGCAGAGCCGGACAGGGGACGAGTGAGCAGTACTTC. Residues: CASRAGQGTSEQYF.

CDR3 nucleotides: TGTGCCAGCAGCTTAGATTACCTAGCGGGGTCGCATAGGTACTTC. Its protein product is CASSLDYLAGSHRYF. The rearrangement joins TRBV7-9 to TRBJ2-7; 9 bases are shared with TRBD2. The CDR3 extends over 15 amino acids. Germline loops: CDR1 SEHNR, CDR2 FQNEAQ (reference sequence). The V segment lost 1 base and the J segment 12 bases; nucleotides outside the gene matches: 13.

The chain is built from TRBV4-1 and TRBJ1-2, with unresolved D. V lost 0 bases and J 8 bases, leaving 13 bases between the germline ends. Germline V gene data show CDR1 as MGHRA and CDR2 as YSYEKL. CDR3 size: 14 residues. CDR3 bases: TGCGCCAGCAGCCAAGAGACCAATACATGGGGCTACACCTTC. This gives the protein CASSQETNTWGYTF.

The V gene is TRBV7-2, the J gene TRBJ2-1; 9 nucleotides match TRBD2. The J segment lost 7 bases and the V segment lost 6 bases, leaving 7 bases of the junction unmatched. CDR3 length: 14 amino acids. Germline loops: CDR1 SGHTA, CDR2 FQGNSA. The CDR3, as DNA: TGTGCCAGCAGAATGGGGCTAGCGGGAAATGAGCAGTTCTTC. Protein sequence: CASRMGLAGNEQFF.

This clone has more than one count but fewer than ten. DNA for the CDR3: TGTGCCTGGAGTAAACCGATTCGGGGCTCAAGGGGCTACACCTTC. Amino acids: CAWSKPIRGSRGYTF. J is TRBJ1-2 and V is TRBV30; TRBD1 might be the D (5 bases). Germline CDR1 is GTSNPN and CDR2 is SVGIG (reference sequence). This CDR3 spans 15 amino acids. Trimming left V 2 bases short and J 8 bases short, with 21 bases between.

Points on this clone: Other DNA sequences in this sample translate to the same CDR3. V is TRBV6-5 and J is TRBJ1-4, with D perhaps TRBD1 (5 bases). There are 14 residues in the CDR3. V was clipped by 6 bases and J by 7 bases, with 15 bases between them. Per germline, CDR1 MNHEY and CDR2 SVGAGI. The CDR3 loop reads CASRRGGNGEKLFF. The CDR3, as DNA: TGTGCCAGCAGACGCGGGGGAAACGGTGAAAAACTGTTTTTT.